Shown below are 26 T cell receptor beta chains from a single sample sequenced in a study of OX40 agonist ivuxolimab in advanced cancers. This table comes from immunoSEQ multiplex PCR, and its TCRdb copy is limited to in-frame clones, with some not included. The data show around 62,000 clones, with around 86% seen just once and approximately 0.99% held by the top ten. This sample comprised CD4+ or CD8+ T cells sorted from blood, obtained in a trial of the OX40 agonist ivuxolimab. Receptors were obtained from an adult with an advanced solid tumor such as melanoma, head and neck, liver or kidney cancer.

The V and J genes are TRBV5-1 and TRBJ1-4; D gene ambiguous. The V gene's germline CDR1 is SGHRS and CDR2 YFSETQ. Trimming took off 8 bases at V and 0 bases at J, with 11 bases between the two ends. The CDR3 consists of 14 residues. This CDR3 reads CASSSGTTNEKLFF. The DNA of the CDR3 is TGCGCCAGTTCTTCCGGGACAACTAATGAAAAACTGTTTTTT.

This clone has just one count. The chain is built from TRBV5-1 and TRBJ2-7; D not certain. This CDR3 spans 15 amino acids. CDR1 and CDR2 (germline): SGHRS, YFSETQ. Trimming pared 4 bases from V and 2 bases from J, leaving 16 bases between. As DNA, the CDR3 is TGCGCCAGCAGCAAGCCGGACGGCCGGACCTACGAGCAGTACTTC. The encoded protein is CASSKPDGRTYEQYF.

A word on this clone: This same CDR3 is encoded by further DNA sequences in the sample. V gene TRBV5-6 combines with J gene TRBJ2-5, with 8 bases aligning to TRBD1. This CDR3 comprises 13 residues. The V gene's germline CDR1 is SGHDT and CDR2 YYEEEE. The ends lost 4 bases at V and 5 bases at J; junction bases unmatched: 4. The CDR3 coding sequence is TGTGCCAGCAGCCTCCGGACAGGGGAGACCCAGTACTTC. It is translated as CASSLRTGETQYF.

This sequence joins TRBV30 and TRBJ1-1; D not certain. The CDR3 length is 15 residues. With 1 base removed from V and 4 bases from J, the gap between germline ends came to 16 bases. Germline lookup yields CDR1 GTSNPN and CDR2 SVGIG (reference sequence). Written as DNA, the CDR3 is TGTGCCTGGAGTGGGATCAGGAGATATGTCACTGAAGCTTTCTTT. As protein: CAWSGIRRYVTEAFF.

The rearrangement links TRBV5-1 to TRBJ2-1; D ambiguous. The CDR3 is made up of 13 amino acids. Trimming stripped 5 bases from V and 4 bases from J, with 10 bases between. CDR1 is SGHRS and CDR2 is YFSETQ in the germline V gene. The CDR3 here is CASRFQGYNEQFF. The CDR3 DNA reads TGCGCCAGCAGGTTCCAAGGGTACAATGAGCAGTTCTTC.

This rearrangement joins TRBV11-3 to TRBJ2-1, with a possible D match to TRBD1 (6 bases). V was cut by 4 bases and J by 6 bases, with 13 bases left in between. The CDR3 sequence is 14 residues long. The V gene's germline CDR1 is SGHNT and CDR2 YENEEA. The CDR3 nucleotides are TGTGCCAGCAGCTCCCCGGGACAAACCAATGAGCAGTTCTTC. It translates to CASSSPGQTNEQFF.

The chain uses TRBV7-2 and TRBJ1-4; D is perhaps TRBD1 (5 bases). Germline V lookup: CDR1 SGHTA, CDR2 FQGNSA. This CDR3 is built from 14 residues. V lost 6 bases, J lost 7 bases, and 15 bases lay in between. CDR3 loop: CASSLGLNGEKLFF. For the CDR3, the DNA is TGTGCCAGCAGTTTGGGACTCAACGGTGAAAAACTGTTTTTT.

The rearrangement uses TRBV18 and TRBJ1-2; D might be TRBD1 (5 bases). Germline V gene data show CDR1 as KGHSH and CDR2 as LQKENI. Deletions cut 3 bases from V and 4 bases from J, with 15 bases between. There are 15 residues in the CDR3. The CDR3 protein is CASSPATDIFYGYTF. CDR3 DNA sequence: TGTGCCAGCTCACCCGCGACGGACATCTTCTATGGCTACACCTTC.

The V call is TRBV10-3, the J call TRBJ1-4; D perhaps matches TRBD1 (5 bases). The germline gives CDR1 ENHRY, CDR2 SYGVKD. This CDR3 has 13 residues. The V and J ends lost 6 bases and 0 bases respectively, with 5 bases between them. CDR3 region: CAIRTATNEKLFF. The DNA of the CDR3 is TGTGCCATCAGGACAGCAACTAATGAAAAACTGTTTTTT.

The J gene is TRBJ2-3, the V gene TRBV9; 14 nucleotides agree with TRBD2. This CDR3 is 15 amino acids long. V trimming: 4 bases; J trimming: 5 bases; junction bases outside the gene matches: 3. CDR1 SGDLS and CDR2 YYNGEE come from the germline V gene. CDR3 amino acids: CASSTGLAGVDTQYF. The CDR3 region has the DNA TGTGCCAGCAGCACGGGACTAGCGGGAGTAGATACGCAGTATTTT. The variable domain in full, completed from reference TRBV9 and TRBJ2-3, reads DSGVTQTPKHLITATGQRVTLRCSPRSGDLSVYWYQQSLDQGLQFLIQYYNGEERAKGNILERFSAQQFPDLHSELNLSSLELGDSALYFCASSTGLAGVDTQYFGPGTRLTVL.

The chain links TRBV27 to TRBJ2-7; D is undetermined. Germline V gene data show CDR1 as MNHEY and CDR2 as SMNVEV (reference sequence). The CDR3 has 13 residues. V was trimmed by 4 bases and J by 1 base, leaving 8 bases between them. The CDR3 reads CASSSRMSYEQYF. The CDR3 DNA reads TGTGCCAGCAGTTCCAGGATGTCCTACGAGCAGTACTTC.

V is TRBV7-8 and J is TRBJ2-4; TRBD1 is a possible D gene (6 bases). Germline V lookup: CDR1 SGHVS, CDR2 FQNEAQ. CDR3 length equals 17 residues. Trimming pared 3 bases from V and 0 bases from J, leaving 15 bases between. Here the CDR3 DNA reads TGTGCCAGCAGCTTGCGAGGGGGAGCCCTAGCCAAAAACATTCAGTACTTC. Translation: CASSLRGGALAKNIQYF. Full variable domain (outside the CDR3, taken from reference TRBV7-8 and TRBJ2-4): GAGVSQSPRYKVAKRGQDVALRCDPISGHVSLFWYQQALGQGPEFLTYFQNEAQLDKSGLPSDRFFAERPEGSVSTLKIQRTQQEDSAVYLCASSLRGGALAKNIQYFGAGTRLSVL.

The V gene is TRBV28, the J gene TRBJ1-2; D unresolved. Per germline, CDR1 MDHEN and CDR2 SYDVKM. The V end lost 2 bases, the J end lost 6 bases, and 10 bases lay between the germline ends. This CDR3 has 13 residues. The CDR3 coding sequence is TGTGCCAGCAGTTTACGACAAAGCCATGGCTACACCTTC. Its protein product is CASSLRQSHGYTF.

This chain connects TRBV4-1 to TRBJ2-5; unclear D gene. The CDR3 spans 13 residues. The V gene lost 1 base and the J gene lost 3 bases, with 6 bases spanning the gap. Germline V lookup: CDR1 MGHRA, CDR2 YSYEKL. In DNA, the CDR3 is TGCGCCAGCAGCCAAGGGATCGAAGAGACCCAGTACTTC. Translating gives CASSQGIEETQYF.

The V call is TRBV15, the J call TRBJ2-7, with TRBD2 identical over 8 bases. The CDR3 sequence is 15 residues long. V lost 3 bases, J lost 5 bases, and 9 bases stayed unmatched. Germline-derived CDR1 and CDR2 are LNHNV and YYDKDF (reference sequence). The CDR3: CATSSEQREIDEQYF. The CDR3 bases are TGTGCCACCAGCAGTGAGCAGCGGGAGATCGACGAGCAGTACTTC.

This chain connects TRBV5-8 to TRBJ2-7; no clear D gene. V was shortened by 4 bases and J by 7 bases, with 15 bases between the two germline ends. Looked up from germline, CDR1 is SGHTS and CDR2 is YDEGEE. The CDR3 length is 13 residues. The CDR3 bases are TGTGCCAGCAGCCCGACGGATTTTCTGGAGCAGTACTTC. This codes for CASSPTDFLEQYF.

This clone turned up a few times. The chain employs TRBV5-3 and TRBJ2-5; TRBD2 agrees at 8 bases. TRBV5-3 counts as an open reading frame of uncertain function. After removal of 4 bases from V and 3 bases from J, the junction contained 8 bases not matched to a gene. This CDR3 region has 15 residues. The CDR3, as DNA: TGTGCCAGAAGCCCAGAGCGGGAGAGGGAAGAGACCCAGTACTTC. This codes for CARSPEREREETQYF.

The CDR3 spells CASSSGINQEKLFF. CDR3 sequence (DNA): TGTGCCAGCAGTAGTGGGATAAATCAGGAAAAACTGTTTTTT. The chain is built from TRBV27 and TRBJ1-4; D gene uncertain. The CDR3 has 14 residues. In germline, CDR1 is MNHEY, CDR2 SMNVEV (reference sequence). The V end was cut by 5 bases, the J end by 8 bases, with 15 bases between.

CDR3 residues: CASSLPASGSEAQYF. CDR3 nucleotides: TGTGCCAGCAGTTTACCCGCTAGCGGGAGTGAGGCGCAGTATTTT. The rearrangement joins TRBV28 to TRBJ2-3; 10 positions match TRBD2. V gave up 2 bases and J gave up 10 bases; unmatched junction bases: 9. Germline CDR1 and CDR2: MDHEN and SYDVKM. The CDR3 is made up of 15 amino acids.

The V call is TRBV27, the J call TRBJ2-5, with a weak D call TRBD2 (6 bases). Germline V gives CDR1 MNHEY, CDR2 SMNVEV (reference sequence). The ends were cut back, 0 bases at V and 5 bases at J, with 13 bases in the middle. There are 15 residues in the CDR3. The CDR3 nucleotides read TGTGCCAGCAGTTTATCGCGGGGTGGGGGGGAGACCCAGTACTTC. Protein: CASSLSRGGGETQYF.

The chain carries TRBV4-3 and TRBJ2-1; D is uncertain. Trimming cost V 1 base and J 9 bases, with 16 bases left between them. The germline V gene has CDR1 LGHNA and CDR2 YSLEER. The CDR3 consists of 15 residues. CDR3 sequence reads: CASSQVGLVRSEQFF. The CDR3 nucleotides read TGCGCCAGCAGCCAAGTGGGTCTAGTCAGAAGTGAGCAGTTCTTC.

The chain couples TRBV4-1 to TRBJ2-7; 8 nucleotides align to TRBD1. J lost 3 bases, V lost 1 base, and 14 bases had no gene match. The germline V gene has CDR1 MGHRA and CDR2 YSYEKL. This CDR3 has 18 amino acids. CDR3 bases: TGCGCCAGCAGCCAAGGCCGTTGGAAAGGACAGGGTATCTACGAGCAGTACTTC. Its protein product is CASSQGRWKGQGIYEQYF.

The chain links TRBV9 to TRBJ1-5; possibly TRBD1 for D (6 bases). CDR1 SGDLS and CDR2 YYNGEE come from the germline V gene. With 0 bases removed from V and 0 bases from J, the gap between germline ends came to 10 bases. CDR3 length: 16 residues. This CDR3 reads CASSVGADSSNQPQHF. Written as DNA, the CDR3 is TGTGCCAGCAGCGTAGGAGCGGACAGTAGCAATCAGCCCCAGCATTTT.

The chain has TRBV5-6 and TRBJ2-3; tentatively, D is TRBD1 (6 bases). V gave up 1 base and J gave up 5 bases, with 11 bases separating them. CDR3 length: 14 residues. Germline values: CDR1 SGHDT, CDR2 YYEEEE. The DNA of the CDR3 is TGTGCCAGCAGCTTGAGTCAGGGGATAGATACGCAGTATTTT. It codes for CASSLSQGIDTQYF.

The CDR3 reads CASSPQGNYGYTF. CDR3 bases: TGTGCCAGCAGCCCACAGGGGAACTATGGCTACACCTTC. The genes are TRBV11-2 and TRBJ1-2, with TRBD1 matching 7 bases. J gave up 2 bases and V 5 bases, and 2 bases lay outside the gene matches. The germline CDR1 and CDR2 sequences are SGHAT and FQNNGV. This CDR3 comprises 13 residues.

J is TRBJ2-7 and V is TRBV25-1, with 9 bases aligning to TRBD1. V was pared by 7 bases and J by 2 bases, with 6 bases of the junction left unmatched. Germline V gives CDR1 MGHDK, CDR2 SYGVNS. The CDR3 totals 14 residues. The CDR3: CASTDRGSPYEQYF. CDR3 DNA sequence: TGTGCCAGCACGGACAGGGGTTCTCCCTACGAGCAGTACTTC.